This T cell receptor beta chain was sequenced in a study of cytomegalovirus exposure and HLA in healthy donors. Study-level information: Previous work identified around 120 million unique TCR beta sequences from around 170 million T cells.

With 60 Vbeta and 13 Jbeta primers, the PCR was carried out. Clones were sequenced by immunoSEQ multiplex PCR, and TCRdb holds only the in-frame ones, with some missing. This sample has 75,000 to 90,000 clones, with 78% found just once. Study results and limitations: TCR association rates varied by HLA locus in a later analysis, with DRB1 highest and HLA-C lowest. The analysis excluded some indistinguishable V segments, including TRBV6-2 and TRBV6-3.

With regard to this clone: Its specificity is unknown.

The CDR3 covers 12 residues. V lost 1 base and J lost 11, with 10 bases in between. The germline V gene has CDR1 SGHDT and CDR2 YYEEEE. Donors showed nominal health when sampled, although they likely had unrecorded immune exposures. This receptor was identified in a woman aged 35 to 49 in good health and CMV-seropositive. The sequenced material came from PBMCs. The rearrangement links TRBV5-6 to TRBJ1-5, with D perhaps matching TRBD1 (5 bases). The CDR3: CASSLRRGTQHF. In DNA, the CDR3 is TGTGCCAGCAGCTTGCGGCGGGGGACCCAGCATTTT.